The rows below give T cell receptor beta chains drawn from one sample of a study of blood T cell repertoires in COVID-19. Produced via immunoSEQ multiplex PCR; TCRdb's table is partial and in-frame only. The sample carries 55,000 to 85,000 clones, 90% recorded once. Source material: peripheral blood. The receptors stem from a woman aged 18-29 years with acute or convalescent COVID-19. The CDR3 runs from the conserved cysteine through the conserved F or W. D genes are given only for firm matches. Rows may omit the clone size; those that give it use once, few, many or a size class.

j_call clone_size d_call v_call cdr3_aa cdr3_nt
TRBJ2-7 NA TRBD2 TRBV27 CASSLQRGAQNEQYF TGTGCCAGCAGTTTACAGCGGGGGGCACAGAACGAGCAGTACTTC
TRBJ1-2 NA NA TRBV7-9 CASSINGGARDGYTF TGTGCCAGCAGCATTAATGGCGGGGCGAGGGATGGCTACACCTTC
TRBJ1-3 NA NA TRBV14 CASSQGHGSSGNTIYF TGTGCCAGCAGCCAAGGGCACGGGAGCTCTGGAAACACCATATATTTT
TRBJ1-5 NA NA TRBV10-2 CASSEEGVSNQPQHF TGCGCCAGCAGTGAGGAAGGAGTTAGCAATCAGCCCCAGCATTTT
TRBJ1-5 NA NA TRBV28 CASSSDSYSNQPQHF TGTGCCAGCAGTTCGGACAGCTATAGCAATCAGCCCCAGCATTTT
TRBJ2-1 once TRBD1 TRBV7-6 CASSTRTGGWNEQFF TGTGCCAGCAGCACCCGGACAGGGGGGTGGAATGAGCAGTTCTTC
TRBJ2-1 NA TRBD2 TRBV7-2 CASSKGLAAGHEQFF TGTGCCAGCAGTAAGGGACTAGCGGCGGGTCATGAGCAGTTCTTC
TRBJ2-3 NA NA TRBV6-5 CASSRGFRTDTQYF TGTGCCAGCAGTCGCGGGTTTCGCACAGATACGCAGTATTTT
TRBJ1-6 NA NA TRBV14 CASSQTDRYNSPLHF TGTGCCAGCAGCCAAACCGACAGATATAATTCACCCCTCCACTTT
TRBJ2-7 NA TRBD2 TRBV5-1 CASSLAVVSGSSYEQYF TGCGCCAGCAGCTTGGCCGTAGTAAGCGGGAGCTCCTACGAGCAGTACTTC
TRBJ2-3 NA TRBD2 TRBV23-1 CASSGSGTSGTELCTDTQYF TGCGCCAGCAGTGGCTCGGGGACTAGCGGGACGGAGCTTTGCACAGATACGCAGTATTTT
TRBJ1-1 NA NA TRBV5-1 CASSATGMNTEAFF TGCGCCAGCAGCGCGACGGGGATGAACACTGAAGCTTTCTTT
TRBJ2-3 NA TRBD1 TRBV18 CASSAQGASILDTQYF TGTGCCAGCTCAGCACAGGGGGCGTCCATCTTAGATACGCAGTATTTT
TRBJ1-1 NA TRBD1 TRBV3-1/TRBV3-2 CASSPRTGVTEAFF TGTGCCAGCAGCCCCCGGACAGGGGTTACTGAAGCTTTCTTT
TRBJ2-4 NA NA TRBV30 CALFLGHPNYIQYF TGTGCCTTATTTCTGGGCCATCCGAACTACATTCAGTACTTC
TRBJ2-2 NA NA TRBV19 CASSIVGAGANTGELFF TGTGCCAGTAGTATAGTAGGGGCAGGGGCGAACACCGGGGAGCTGTTTTTT
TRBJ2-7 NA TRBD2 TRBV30 CAWSRGLAGGYEQYF TGTGCCTGGAGTAGAGGACTAGCGGGGGGGTACGAGCAGTACTTC
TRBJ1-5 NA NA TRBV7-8 CASSFGGDQPQHF TGTGCCAGCAGCTTCGGGGGGGATCAGCCCCAGCATTTT
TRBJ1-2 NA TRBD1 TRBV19 CASSGQGASGYTF TGTGCCAGTAGTGGGCAGGGGGCTTCCGGCTACACCTTC
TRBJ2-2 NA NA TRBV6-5 CASSYRRTTTGELFF TGTGCCAGCAGTTACCGCCGGACTACCACCGGGGAGCTGTTTTTT
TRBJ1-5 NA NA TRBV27 CASSLHGGNQPQHF TGTGCCAGCAGCCTACATGGAGGCAATCAGCCCCAGCATTTT
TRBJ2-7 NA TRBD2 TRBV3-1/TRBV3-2 CASSPDGRETYEQYF TGTGCCAGCAGCCCGGACGGGAGGGAGACCTACGAGCAGTACTTC
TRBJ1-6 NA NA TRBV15 CATSDSANSPLHF TGTGCCACCAGCGACAGCGCCAATTCACCCCTCCACTTT
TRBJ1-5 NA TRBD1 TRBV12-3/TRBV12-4 CASSGTDNQPQHF TGTGCCAGCAGTGGGACAGACAATCAGCCCCAGCATTTT
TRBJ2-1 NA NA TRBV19 CASSILAGEQFF TGTGCCAGTAGTATTTTGGCGGGCGAGCAGTTCTTC
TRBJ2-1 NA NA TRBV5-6 CASSLTGRASYNEQFF TGTGCCAGCAGCTTAACGGGAAGGGCATCCTACAATGAGCAGTTCTTC
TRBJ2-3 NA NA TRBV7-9 CASSSFRTEPGDTQYF TGTGCCAGCAGCTCTTTTCGGACAGAGCCTGGGGATACGCAGTATTTT
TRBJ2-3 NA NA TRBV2 CASSDPYRSTDTQYF TGTGCCAGCAGTGATCCTTACAGGAGCACAGATACGCAGTATTTT
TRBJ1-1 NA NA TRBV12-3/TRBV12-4 CASSPEANTEAFF TGTGCCAGCAGTCCAGAGGCGAACACTGAAGCTTTCTTT
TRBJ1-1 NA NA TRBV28 CASSLYAGKVKNTEAFF TGTGCCAGCAGTTTATACGCGGGAAAAGTAAAGAACACTGAAGCTTTCTTT
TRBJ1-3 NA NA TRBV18 CASSPPSSISGNTIYF TGTGCCAGCTCACCACCCTCTAGCATCTCTGGAAACACCATATATTTT
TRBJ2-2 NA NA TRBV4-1 CASSPGGGTGELFF TGCGCCAGCAGCCCGGGTGGGGGGACCGGGGAGCTGTTTTTT
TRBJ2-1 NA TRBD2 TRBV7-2 CASRGLAGLYNEQFF TGTGCCAGCAGAGGTCTAGCGGGGCTCTACAATGAGCAGTTCTTC
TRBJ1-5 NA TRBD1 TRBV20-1 CSASRRDRTYQPQHF TGCAGTGCTAGTCGCCGGGACAGAACATATCAGCCCCAGCATTTT
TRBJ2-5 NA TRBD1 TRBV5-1 CASTLGQGAPETQYF TGCGCCAGCACCTTGGGACAGGGGGCGCCGGAGACCCAGTACTTC
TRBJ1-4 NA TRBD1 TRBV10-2 CASSLTGGTNEKLFF TGCGCCAGCAGTCTCACAGGGGGCACTAATGAAAAACTGTTTTTT
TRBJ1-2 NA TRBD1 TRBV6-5 CASSPDRGTYGYTF TGTGCCAGCAGTCCCGACAGGGGGACCTATGGCTACACCTTC
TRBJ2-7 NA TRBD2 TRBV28 CASSRTSGEQYF TGTGCCAGCAGTAGGACTAGCGGGGAGCAGTACTTC
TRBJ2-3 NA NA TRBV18 CASSGRLMGSTDTQYF TGTGCCAGCTCGGGGCGATTGATGGGGAGCACAGATACGCAGTATTTT
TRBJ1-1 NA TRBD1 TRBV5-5 CASSVRPGQGNTEAFF TGTGCCAGCAGCGTTCGACCGGGACAGGGGAACACTGAAGCTTTCTTT
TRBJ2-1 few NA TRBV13 CASSLVGRGNEQFF TGTGCCAGCAGCTTAGTGGGTAGAGGTAATGAGCAGTTCTTC
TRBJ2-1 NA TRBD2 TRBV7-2 CASSPRGLRGGYNEQFF TGTGCCAGCAGCCCACGGGGGTTGCGGGGGGGCTACAATGAGCAGTTCTTC
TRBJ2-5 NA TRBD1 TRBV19 CASSPGTGVETQYF TGTGCCAGTAGTCCGGGGACAGGGGTAGAGACCCAGTACTTC
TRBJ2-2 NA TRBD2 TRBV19 CASSLRLAGMTGELFF TGTGCCAGTAGTCTCCGACTAGCGGGGATGACCGGGGAGCTGTTTTTT
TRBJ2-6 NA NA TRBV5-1 CASSLVEQAGANVLTF TGCGCCAGCAGCTTGGTGGAACAAGCGGGGGCCAACGTCCTGACTTTC
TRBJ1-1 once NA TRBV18 CASSPDRNMNTEAFF TGTGCCAGCTCACCGGACAGAAACATGAACACTGAAGCTTTCTTT
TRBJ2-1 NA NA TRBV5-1 CASSLVGAVRFF TGCGCCAGCAGCTTGGTGGGGGCGGTTCGGTTCTTC
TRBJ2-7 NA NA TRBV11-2 CASSSSSAYSYEQYF TGTGCCAGCAGCTCATCTAGCGCCTACTCCTACGAGCAGTACTTC
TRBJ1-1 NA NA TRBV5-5 CASSLARQRNTEAFF TGTGCCAGCAGCTTGGCCAGGCAGAGGAACACTGAAGCTTTCTTT
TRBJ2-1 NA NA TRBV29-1 CSVGSPLGVAYNEQFF TGCAGCGTTGGGAGCCCACTCGGTGTTGCGTACAATGAGCAGTTCTTC
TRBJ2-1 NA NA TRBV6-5 CASKEGFSSYNEQFF TGTGCCAGCAAGGAGGGCTTCAGCTCCTACAATGAGCAGTTCTTC
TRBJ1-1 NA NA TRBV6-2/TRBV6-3 CASSPHPPGGPTEAFF TGTGCCAGCAGTCCGCATCCCCCCGGGGGACCGACTGAAGCTTTCTTT
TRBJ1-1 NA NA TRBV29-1 CSVERENTEAFF TGCAGCGTTGAACGAGAGAACACTGAAGCTTTCTTT
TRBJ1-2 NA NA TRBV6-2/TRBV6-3 CASSYFDSYGYTF TGTGCCAGCAGTTATTTTGACAGCTATGGCTACACCTTC
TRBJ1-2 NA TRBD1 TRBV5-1 CASSLEGQGAYGYTF TGCGCCAGCAGCTTGGAGGGACAGGGGGCTTACGGCTACACCTTC